This TCR beta chain appears in the sequencing data of a study of CD8+ T cells in alopecia areata. Study in general: Patients in the treated group were given tofacitinib by mouth, 5 to 10 mg twice a day.

After isolation, RNA underwent reverse transcription to generate cDNA as the sequencing template. Sequenced by immunoSEQ multiplex PCR; TCRdb stores in-frame clones only, minus some. The repertoire holds around 100,000 clones, with more than 65% as singletons. The CDR3 extends over 14 amino acids. CDR1 SGHVS and CDR2 FQNEAQ come from the germline V gene. Trimming stripped 3 bases from V and 4 bases from J, with 12 bases between. Treatment defined: oral pan-JAK inhibitor, 5-10 mg twice daily. Peripheral blood and lesional scalp punch biopsies came from alopecia areata patients. V is TRBV7-8 and J is TRBJ1-1, with D tentatively TRBD1 (6 bases). Here the sequenced sample was CD8+ T cells sorted from blood, taken around week 42, from a patient treated with tofacitinib. The clonotype originates from a human donor with alopecia areata. CDR3 coding DNA: TGTGCCAGCAGCTTGGGAGGGGGGGGCACTGAAGCTTTCTTT. Amino acids: CASSLGGGGTEAFF.